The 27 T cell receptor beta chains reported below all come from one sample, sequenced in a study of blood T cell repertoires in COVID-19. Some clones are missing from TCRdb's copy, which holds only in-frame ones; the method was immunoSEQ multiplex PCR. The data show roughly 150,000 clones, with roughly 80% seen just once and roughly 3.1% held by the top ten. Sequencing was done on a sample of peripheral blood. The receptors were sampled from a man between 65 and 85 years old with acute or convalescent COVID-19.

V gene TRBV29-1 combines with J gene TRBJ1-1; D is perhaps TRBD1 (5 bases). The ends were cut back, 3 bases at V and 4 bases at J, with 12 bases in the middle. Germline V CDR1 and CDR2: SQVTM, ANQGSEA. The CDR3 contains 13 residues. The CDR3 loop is CSVDISGGTEAFF. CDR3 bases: TGCAGCGTTGATATATCGGGGGGCACTGAAGCTTTCTTT.

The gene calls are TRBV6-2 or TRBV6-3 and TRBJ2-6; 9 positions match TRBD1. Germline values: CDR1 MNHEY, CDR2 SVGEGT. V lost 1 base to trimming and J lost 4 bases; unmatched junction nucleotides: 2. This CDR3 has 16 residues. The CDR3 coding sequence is TGTGCCAGCAGTTACTGGACAGGGGCCGGGGCCAACGTCCTGACTTTC. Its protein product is CASSYWTGAGANVLTF.

The CDR3 loop is CASSKTKRLAVPRYQETQYF. The CDR3 DNA reads as TGTGCCAGCAGCAAAACTAAAAGACTAGCGGTCCCTAGGTACCAAGAGACCCAGTACTTC. This chain links TRBV21-1 with TRBJ2-5; TRBD2 reflects the table's D call only, with no check against the DNA. TRBV21-1 is a recognized pseudogene. This CDR3 has 20 amino acids.

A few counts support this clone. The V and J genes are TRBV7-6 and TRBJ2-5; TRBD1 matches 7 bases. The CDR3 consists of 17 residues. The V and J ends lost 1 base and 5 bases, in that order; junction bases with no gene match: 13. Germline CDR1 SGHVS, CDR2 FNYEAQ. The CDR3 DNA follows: TGTGCCAGCAGCTTAGGGCTAGGGGGCGCGCAGATGGAGACCCAGTACTTC. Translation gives CASSLGLGGAQMETQYF.

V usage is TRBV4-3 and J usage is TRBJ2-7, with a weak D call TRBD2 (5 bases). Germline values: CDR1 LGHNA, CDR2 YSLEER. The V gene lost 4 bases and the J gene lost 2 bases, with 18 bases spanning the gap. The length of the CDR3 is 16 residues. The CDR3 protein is CASSLKDSGIPYEQYF. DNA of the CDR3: TGCGCCAGCAGCCTCAAAGATTCGGGGATTCCCTACGAGCAGTACTTC.

CDR3 region: CSVHPVWQGGSYNEQFF. The CDR3 nucleotides are TGCAGCGTTCACCCAGTATGGCAGGGAGGGTCCTACAATGAGCAGTTCTTC. The chain couples TRBV29-1 to TRBJ2-1; the match to TRBD2 covers 7 bases. The germline gives CDR1 SQVTM, CDR2 ANQGSEA. V lost 5 bases to trimming and J lost 1 base; unmatched junction nucleotides: 14. This CDR3 is 17 amino acids long.

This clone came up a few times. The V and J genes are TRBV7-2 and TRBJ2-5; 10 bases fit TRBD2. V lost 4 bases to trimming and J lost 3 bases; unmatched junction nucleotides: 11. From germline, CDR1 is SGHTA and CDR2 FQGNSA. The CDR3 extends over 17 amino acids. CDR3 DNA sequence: TGTGCCAGCAGCTCCCAGGGGCTAGCGGGGGTAGAAGAGACCCAGTACTTC. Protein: CASSSQGLAGVEETQYF.

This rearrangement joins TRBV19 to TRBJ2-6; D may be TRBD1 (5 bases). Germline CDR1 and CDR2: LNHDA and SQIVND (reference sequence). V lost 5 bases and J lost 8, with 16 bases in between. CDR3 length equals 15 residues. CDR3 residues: CASSSKGSGPNVLTF. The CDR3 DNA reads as TGTGCCAGTAGTTCAAAGGGGTCTGGTCCCAACGTCCTGACTTTC.

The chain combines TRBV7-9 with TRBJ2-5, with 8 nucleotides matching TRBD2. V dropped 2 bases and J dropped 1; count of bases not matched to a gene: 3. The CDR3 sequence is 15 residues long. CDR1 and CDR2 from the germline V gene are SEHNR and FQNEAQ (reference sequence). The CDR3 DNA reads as TGTGCCAGCAGCTTACTCGCGGGAGGCCAAGAGACCCAGTACTTC. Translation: CASSLLAGGQETQYF.

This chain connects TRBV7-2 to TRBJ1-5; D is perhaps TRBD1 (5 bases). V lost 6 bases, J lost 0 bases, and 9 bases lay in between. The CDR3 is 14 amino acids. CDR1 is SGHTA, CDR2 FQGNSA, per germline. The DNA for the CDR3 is TGTGCCAGCAGTAAAGACAGTAGCAATCAGCCCCAGCATTTT. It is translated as CASSKDSSNQPQHF.

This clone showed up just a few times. The CDR3 here is CASSYSRVGGFNEQFF. CDR3 sequence (DNA): TGTGCCAGCAGTTACTCCCGGGTAGGGGGATTCAATGAGCAGTTCTTC. This chain uses TRBV6-5 with TRBJ2-1, with a weak D call TRBD1 (6 bases). Germline lookup yields CDR1 MNHEY and CDR2 SVGAGI. This CDR3 contains 16 residues. Trimming removed 0 bases at V and 6 bases at J, with 15 bases between.

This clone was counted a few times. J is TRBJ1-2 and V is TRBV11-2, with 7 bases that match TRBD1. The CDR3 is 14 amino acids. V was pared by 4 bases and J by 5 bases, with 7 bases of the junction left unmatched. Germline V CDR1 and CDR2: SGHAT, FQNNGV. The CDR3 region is CASSSGDSLYGYTF. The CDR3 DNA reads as TGTGCCAGCAGCTCCGGGGACAGCTTATATGGCTACACCTTC.

CDR3 loop: CASSFSTPLDRDGVQYF. CDR3 nucleotides: TGTGCCAGCAGTTTCTCGACCCCTTTGGACAGGGATGGAGTTCAGTACTTC. The chain links TRBV27 to TRBJ2-4; 8 bases agree with TRBD1. Germline V gene sequence: CDR1 MNHEY, CDR2 SMNVEV (reference sequence). V lost 3 bases, J lost 11 bases, and 18 bases stayed unmatched. The CDR3 loop spans 17 amino acids.

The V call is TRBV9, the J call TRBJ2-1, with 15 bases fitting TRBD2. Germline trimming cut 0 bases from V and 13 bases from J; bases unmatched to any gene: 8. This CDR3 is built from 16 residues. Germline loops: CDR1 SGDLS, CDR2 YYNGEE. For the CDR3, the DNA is TGTGCCAGCAGCGTAGGGGGACTAGCGGGAGGCCGTTCTCAGTTCTTC. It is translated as CASSVGGLAGGRSQFF. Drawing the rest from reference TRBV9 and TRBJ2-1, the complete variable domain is DSGVTQTPKHLITATGQRVTLRCSPRSGDLSVYWYQQSLDQGLQFLIQYYNGEERAKGNILERFSAQQFPDLHSELNLSSLELGDSALYFCASSVGGLAGGRSQFFGPGTRLTVL.

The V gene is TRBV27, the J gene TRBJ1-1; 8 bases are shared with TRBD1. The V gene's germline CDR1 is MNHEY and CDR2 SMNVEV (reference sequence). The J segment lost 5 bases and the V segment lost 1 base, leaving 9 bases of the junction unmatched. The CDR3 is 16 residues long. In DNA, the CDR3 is TGTGCCAGCAGTTTATACGGACAGGGAGGTGGTACTGAAGCTTTCTTT. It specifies CASSLYGQGGGTEAFF.

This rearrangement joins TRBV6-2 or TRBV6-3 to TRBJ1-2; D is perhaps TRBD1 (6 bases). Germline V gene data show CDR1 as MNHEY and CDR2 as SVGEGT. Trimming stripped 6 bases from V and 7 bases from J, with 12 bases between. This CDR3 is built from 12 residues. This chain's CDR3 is CASSRYRAGYTF. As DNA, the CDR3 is TGTGCCAGCAGCCGGTACAGGGCTGGCTACACCTTC.

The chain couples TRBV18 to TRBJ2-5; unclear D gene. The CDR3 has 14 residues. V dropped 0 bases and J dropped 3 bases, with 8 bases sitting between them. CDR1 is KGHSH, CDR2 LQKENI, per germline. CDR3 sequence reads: CASSPPNLKETQYF. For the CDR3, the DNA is TGTGCCAGCTCACCACCGAACCTAAAAGAGACCCAGTACTTC.

In DNA, the CDR3 is TGTGCCAGCAGCCCCCGACAGGGGAGCTTTGTCAACACCATATATTTT. As protein: CASSPRQGSFVNTIYF. This sequence joins TRBV7-2 and TRBJ1-3, with 8 bases aligning to TRBD1. The CDR3 loop spans 16 amino acids. V shed 5 bases and J 7 bases; nucleotides not matched to a gene: 13. CDR1 and CDR2 from the germline V gene are SGHTA and FQGNSA.

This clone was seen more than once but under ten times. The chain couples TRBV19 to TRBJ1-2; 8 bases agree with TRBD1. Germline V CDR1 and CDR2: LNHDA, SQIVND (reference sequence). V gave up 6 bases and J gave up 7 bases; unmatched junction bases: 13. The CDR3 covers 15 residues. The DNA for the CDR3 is TGTGCCAGTAGCCCCGGTCCAGGGGGCGCCTTTGGCTACACCTTC. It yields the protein CASSPGPGGAFGYTF.

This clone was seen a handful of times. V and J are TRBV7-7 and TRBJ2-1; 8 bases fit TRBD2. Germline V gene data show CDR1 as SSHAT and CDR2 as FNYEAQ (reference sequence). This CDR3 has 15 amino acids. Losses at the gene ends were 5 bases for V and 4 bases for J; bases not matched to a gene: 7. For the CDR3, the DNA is TGTGCCAGCAGCCCGGGGGGGGGCGTATACAATGAGCAGTTCTTC. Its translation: CASSPGGGVYNEQFF.

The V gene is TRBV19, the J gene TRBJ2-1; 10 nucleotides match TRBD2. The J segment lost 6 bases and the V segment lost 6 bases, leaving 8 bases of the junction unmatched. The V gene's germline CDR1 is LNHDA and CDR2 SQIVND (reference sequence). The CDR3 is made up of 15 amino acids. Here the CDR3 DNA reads TGTGCCAGTAGCAACCTAGCGGGAGATGGCAATGAGCAGTTCTTC. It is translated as CASSNLAGDGNEQFF.

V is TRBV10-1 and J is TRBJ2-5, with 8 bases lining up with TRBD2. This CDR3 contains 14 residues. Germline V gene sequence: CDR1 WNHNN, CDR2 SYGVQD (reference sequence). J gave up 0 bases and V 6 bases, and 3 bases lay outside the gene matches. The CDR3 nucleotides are TGCGCCAGCAGCCCGGGGGGGGACCAAGAGACCCAGTACTTC. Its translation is CASSPGGDQETQYF.

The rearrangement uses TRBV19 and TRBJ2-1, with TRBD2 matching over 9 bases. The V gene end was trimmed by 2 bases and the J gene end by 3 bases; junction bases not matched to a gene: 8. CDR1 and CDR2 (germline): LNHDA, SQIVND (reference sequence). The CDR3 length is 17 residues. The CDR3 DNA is TGTGCCAGTAGTATAACCCCGGGACTAGCAGACTACAATGAGCAGTTCTTC. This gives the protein CASSITPGLADYNEQFF.

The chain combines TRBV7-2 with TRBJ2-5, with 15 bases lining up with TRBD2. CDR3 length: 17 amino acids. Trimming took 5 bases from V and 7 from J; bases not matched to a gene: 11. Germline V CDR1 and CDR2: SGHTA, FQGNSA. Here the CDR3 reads CASSPGLAGGPGGTQYF. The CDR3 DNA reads TGTGCCAGCAGCCCTGGACTAGCGGGAGGGCCCGGGGGGACCCAGTACTTC.

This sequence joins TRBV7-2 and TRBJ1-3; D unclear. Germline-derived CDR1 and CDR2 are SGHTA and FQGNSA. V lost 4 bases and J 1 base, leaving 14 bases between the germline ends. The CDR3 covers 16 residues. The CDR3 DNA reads TGTGCCAGCAGCTCCCAACCGCCGGGGTCTGGAAACACCATATATTTT. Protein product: CASSSQPPGSGNTIYF. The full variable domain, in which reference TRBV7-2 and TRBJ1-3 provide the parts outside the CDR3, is GAGVSQSPSNKVTEKGKDVELRCDPISGHTALYWYRQSLGQGLEFLIYFQGNSAPDKSGLPSDRFSAERTGGSVSTLTIQRTQQEDSAVYLCASSSQPPGSGNTIYFGEGSWLTVV.

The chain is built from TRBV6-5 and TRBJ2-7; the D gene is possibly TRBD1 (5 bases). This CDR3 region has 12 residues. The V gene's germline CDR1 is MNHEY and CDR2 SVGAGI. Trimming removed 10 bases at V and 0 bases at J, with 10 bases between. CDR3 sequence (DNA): TGTGCCACTCAGGGTAGCTCCTACGAGCAGTACTTC. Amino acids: CATQGSSYEQYF.

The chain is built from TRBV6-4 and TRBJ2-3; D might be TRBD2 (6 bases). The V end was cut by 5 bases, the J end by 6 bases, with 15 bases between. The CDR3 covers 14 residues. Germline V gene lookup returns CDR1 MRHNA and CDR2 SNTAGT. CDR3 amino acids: CASSPATSADTQYF. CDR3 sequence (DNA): TGTGCCAGCAGTCCTGCGACTAGTGCCGATACGCAGTATTTT.